The present T cell receptor (beta chain) was sequenced within a study of cytomegalovirus exposure and HLA in healthy donors. Study as a whole: As released early, the data held 85 million to 95 million unique TCRs from HLA-typed donors. Findings of the study overall: High specificity and sensitivity for cytomegalovirus status were reported for the classifier. Cytomegalovirus-associated status was assigned to 150 or so TCR beta chains. As a later analysis revealed, the rate of TCR association differed by HLA locus, with DRB1 most and HLA-C fewest.

Primers included in the PCR were 60 Vbeta and 13 Jbeta primers. The method was immunoSEQ multiplex PCR; TCRdb's version includes in-frame clones alone and lacks a portion of them. This table holds 160,000 or so clones, around 80% found once. As concerns this clone: Its antigen is not identified.

Per the germline V gene, CDR1 is MNHNS and CDR2 is SASEGT. CDR3 length: 14 residues. The V and J ends lost 2 bases and 11 bases respectively, with 15 bases between them. The chain recombines TRBV6-1 with TRBJ1-4; D gene uncertain. This receptor was obtained from a middle-aged man in good health and CMV-seronegative. Sequenced material: PBMCs. CDR3: CASSELVTTGKLFF. The CDR3 DNA reads TGTGCCAGCAGTGAATTAGTAACTACTGGGAAACTGTTTTTT.